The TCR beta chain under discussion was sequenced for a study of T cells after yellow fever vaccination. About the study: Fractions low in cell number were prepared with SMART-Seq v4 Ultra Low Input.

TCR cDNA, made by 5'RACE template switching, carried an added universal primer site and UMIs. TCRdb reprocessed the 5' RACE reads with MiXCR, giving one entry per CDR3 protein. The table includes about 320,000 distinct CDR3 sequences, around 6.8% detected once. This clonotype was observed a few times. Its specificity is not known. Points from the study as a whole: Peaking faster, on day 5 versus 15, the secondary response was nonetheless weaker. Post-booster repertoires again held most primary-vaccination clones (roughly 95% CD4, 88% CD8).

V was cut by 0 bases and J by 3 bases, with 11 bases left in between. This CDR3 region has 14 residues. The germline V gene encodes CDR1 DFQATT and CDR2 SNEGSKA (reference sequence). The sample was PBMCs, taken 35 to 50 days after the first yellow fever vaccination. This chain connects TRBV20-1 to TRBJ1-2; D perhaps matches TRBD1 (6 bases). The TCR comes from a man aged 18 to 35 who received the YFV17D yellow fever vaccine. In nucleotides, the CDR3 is TGCAGTGCTAGAGATACCCAGGGGCACTATGGCTACACCTTC. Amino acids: CSARDTQGHYGYTF.